This T cell receptor beta chain was sequenced for a study of blood T cell repertoires in COVID-19. The CDR3 consists of 14 residues. Germline V gives CDR1 SGHTA, CDR2 FQGNSA. V shed 1 base, J shed 9 bases, and the junction held 4 bases outside the gene matches. The table came from immunoSEQ multiplex PCR; TCRdb's copy has only in-frame clones and leaves some out. The sample has over 110,000 clones, 79% seen once. The chain joins TRBV7-2 to TRBJ2-1; 9 bases map to TRBD2. Sequenced sample: peripheral blood. This TCR was recovered from a man between 60 and 70 years old with acute or convalescent COVID-19. The CDR3 DNA reads as TGTGCCAGCAGCTTAGGGGTAGCGGGAGCTGAGCAGTTCTTC. Encoded protein: CASSLGVAGAEQFF.